The 6 T cell receptor beta chains listed next were all sequenced from one sample in a study of T cells after posttransplantation cyclophosphamide. Controls had myeloablative marrow grafts with methotrexate and calcineurin inhibitor, sampled at 1 year. Libraries were prepared by immunoSEQ multiplex PCR; TCRdb keeps only in-frame clonotypes and omits some of them. The sample lists about 20,000 clones, more than 80% seen once, with 8.2% in the top ten. The material sequenced was PBMCs, taken after an allogeneic stem cell transplant with a calcineurin inhibitor and methotrexate. The receptors come from a female patient aged 50-60 years who received an allogeneic stem cell transplant from an unrelated donor, was CMV-positive, and had chronic GVHD only. Some of the T cells might come from the graft donor.

CDR3 DNA sequence: TGTGCCAGCAGCTTAATAATGCAGGACCAAGAGACCCAGTACTTC. Amino acids: CASSLIMQDQETQYF. The chain combines TRBV7-9 with TRBJ2-5, with D hard to call. The germline V gene has CDR1 SEHNR and CDR2 FQNEAQ (reference sequence). There are 15 residues in the CDR3. Trimming pared 2 bases from V and 0 bases from J, leaving 10 bases between.

The V gene is TRBV7-9, the J gene TRBJ1-1; no firm D call. This CDR3 has 13 residues. V lost 1 base and J 11 bases, leaving 14 bases between the germline ends. CDR1 and CDR2 from the germline V gene are SEHNR and FQNEAQ (reference sequence). The CDR3 loop reads CASSLVTGLTAFF. DNA for the CDR3: TGTGCCAGCAGCTTAGTGACGGGGTTAACGGCTTTCTTT. Full variable domain (remainder filled in from reference TRBV7-9 and TRBJ1-1): DTGVSQNPRHKITKRGQNVTFRCDPISEHNRLYWYRQTLGQGPEFLTYFQNEAQLEKSRLLSDRFSAERPKGSFSTLEIQRTEQGDSAMYLCASSLVTGLTAFFGQGTRLTVV.

DNA for the CDR3: TGTGCCAGCTCACCCGACAGGGAGGTCTACAATGAGCAGTTCTTC. This encodes CASSPDREVYNEQFF. The chain carries TRBV18 and TRBJ2-1; a possible D gene is TRBD1 (7 bases). In germline, CDR1 is KGHSH, CDR2 LQKENI. V was clipped by 3 bases and J by 3 bases, with 12 bases between them. The CDR3 has 15 residues.

The CDR3 DNA sequence: TGCGCCAGCAGCCAAGAGGCACCGAGCGCCGAGCAGTACTTC. It is translated as CASSQEAPSAEQYF. The rearrangement joins TRBV4-1 to TRBJ2-7; D unresolved. V dropped 0 bases and J dropped 6 bases, with 12 bases sitting between them. CDR3 size: 14 residues. Germline V gene sequence: CDR1 MGHRA, CDR2 YSYEKL.

The chain employs TRBV10-3 and TRBJ2-7; TRBD1 matches at 10 bases. The CDR3 is made up of 13 amino acids. V was clipped by 6 bases and J by 4 bases; unmatched bases: 3. Germline CDR1 reads ENHRY; CDR2 reads SYGVKD. The CDR3, as DNA: TGTGCCATCAGGATGGGACAGGGGTACGAGCAGTACTTC. As protein: CAIRMGQGYEQYF.

The chain combines TRBV7-9 with TRBJ2-2, with D possibly being TRBD2 (6 bases). In germline, CDR1 is SEHNR, CDR2 FQNEAQ (reference sequence). Trimming pared 4 bases from V and 1 base from J, leaving 13 bases between. There are 16 residues in the CDR3. The CDR3 nucleotides read TGTGCCAGCAGCTCCGGCGGGCGGGAGAACACCGGGGAGCTGTTTTTT. It codes for CASSSGGRENTGELFF.